The rows below give T cell receptor beta chains drawn from one sample of a study of OX40 agonist ivuxolimab in advanced cancers. The assay was immunoSEQ multiplex PCR, and TCRdb's table has in-frame clones only and misses some. The table records around 70,000 clones, about four fifths of them present only once. The source material was CD4+ or CD8+ T cells sorted from blood, sampled in a trial of the OX40 agonist ivuxolimab. Receptors were obtained from an adult with an advanced solid tumor such as melanoma, head and neck, liver or kidney cancer. CDR3s include the opening cysteine and the closing phenylalanine or tryptophan.

v_gene: TRBV27
j_gene: TRBJ2-3
CDR3aa: CASSLGAGAITDTQYF

v_gene: TRBV11-3
j_gene: TRBJ2-1
CDR3aa: CASSLGQEQFF

v_gene: TRBV19
j_gene: TRBJ1-5
CDR3aa: CASRKGDGPWEPQHF

v_gene: TRBV7-2
j_gene: TRBJ1-2
CDR3aa: CASSLGPTIGYTF

v_gene: TRBV4-1
j_gene: TRBJ2-3
CDR3aa: CASSQTSGRGPHTDTQYF

v_gene: TRBV7-9
j_gene: TRBJ2-5
CDR3aa: CASSLSGRGRETQYF

v_gene: TRBV30
j_gene: TRBJ1-3
CDR3aa: CAWSSLSSGNTIYF

v_gene: TRBV4-1
j_gene: TRBJ2-7
CDR3aa: CASSQVLWLAGAHEQYF

v_gene: TRBV4-2
j_gene: TRBJ2-5
CDR3aa: CASSQDEGASGRAQYF

v_gene: TRBV5-1
j_gene: TRBJ2-2
CDR3aa: CASSTSGLAGGELFF

v_gene: TRBV7-2
j_gene: TRBJ2-1
CDR3aa: CASSLGDGYNEQFF

v_gene: TRBV7-2
j_gene: TRBJ2-1
CDR3aa: CASSLGDLTYNEQFF

v_gene: TRBV28
j_gene: TRBJ2-7
CDR3aa: CASINTGSRPYEQYF

v_gene: TRBV7-2
j_gene: TRBJ2-2
CDR3aa: CASSWSGTNTGELFF

v_gene: TRBV2
j_gene: TRBJ1-1
CDR3aa: CASRGTGGSKAFF

v_gene: TRBV7-9
j_gene: TRBJ2-1
CDR3aa: CASSTGTSGSIHEQFF

v_gene: TRBV5-4
j_gene: TRBJ2-5
CDR3aa: CASSSLSFQETQYF

v_gene: TRBV19
j_gene: TRBJ1-4
CDR3aa: CASSMMGSTNEKLFF

v_gene: TRBV5-1
j_gene: TRBJ2-1
CDR3aa: CASSLDLGDNEQFF

v_gene: TRBV29-1
j_gene: TRBJ1-2
CDR3aa: CSVVEGASFYGYTF

v_gene: TRBV11-2
j_gene: TRBJ1-1
CDR3aa: CASSWEGGMNTEAFF

v_gene: TRBV5-1
j_gene: TRBJ2-6
CDR3aa: CASGAGGSSGANVLTF

v_gene: TRBV5-1
j_gene: TRBJ1-1
CDR3aa: CASSLLTMTQNTEAFF

v_gene: TRBV25-1
j_gene: TRBJ1-2
CDR3aa: CASREQGFGYTF

v_gene: TRBV10-3
j_gene: TRBJ1-3
CDR3aa: CAIRGDSSGNTIYF

v_gene: TRBV5-8
j_gene: TRBJ1-4
CDR3aa: CASSLDFGNEKLFF

v_gene: TRBV20-1
j_gene: NA
CDR3aa: CSADTGREQYF

v_gene: TRBV13
j_gene: TRBJ2-5
CDR3aa: CASSFADGLAGGRETQYF

v_gene: TRBV6-5
j_gene: TRBJ2-7
CDR3aa: CVSQGRGSYEQYF

v_gene: TRBV7-2
j_gene: TRBJ2-7
CDR3aa: CASSPRTSAYEQYF

v_gene: TRBV27
j_gene: TRBJ2-6
CDR3aa: CASSFQGEAGANVLTF